These 2 T cell receptor beta chains share one sample of origin, sequenced in a study of T cell responses to AZD1222 COVID-19 vaccine. Method: immunoSEQ multiplex PCR; TCRdb's copy keeps in-frame clones and lacks some. The sample yields 120,000 or so clones, about 89% seen once. Sequencing used peripheral blood, obtained on day 0 of AZD1222 vaccination. The receptors were sampled from an adult in good health.

The chain has TRBV21-1 and TRBJ2-5. TRBV21-1 has pseudogene status. The CDR3 spans 14 residues. The chain's CDR3 is CASSKVGIGETQYF. The CDR3 coding sequence is TGTGCCAGCAGCAAAGTGGGGATAGGGGAGACCCAGTACTTC.

The rearrangement joins TRBV29-1 to TRBJ1-2; D perhaps matches TRBD1 (5 bases). Trimming removed 2 bases from V and 5 bases from J, with 12 bases in between. The CDR3 contains 13 residues. Germline values: CDR1 SQVTM, CDR2 ANQGSEA. As DNA, the CDR3 is TGCAGCGTTGAACCGGGACCCCCTTATGGCTACACCTTC. This translates into CSVEPGPPYGYTF.